Included here is one T cell receptor beta chain sequence, with context. This specimen belongs to a study of T cell changes during pregnancy in multiple sclerosis. The V end was cut by 1 base, the J end by 0 bases, with 10 bases between. The V gene's germline CDR1 is SEHNR and CDR2 FQNEAQ (reference sequence). The CDR3 is 16 residues long. The table came from immunoSEQ multiplex PCR; TCRdb's copy has only in-frame clones and leaves some out. The repertoire consists of 55,000 to 75,000 clones, with about nine tenths occurring once and the leading ten covering 1% to 1.5%. This specimen was peripheral blood, taken after pregnancy. The sequence came from a female donor in good health, enrolled as a control in a pregnancy study. The chain uses TRBV7-9 and TRBJ1-5, with D hard to call. The CDR3 here is CASSLGLQYSNQPQHF. In DNA form, the CDR3 reads TGTGCCAGCAGCTTAGGGCTCCAATATAGCAATCAGCCCCAGCATTTT. The variable domain in full, with the rest retrieved from reference TRBV7-9 and TRBJ1-5, is DTGVSQNPRHKITKRGQNVTFRCDPISEHNRLYWYRQTLGQGPEFLTYFQNEAQLEKSRLLSDRFSAERPKGSFSTLEIQRTEQGDSAMYLCASSLGLQYSNQPQHFGDGTRLSIL.